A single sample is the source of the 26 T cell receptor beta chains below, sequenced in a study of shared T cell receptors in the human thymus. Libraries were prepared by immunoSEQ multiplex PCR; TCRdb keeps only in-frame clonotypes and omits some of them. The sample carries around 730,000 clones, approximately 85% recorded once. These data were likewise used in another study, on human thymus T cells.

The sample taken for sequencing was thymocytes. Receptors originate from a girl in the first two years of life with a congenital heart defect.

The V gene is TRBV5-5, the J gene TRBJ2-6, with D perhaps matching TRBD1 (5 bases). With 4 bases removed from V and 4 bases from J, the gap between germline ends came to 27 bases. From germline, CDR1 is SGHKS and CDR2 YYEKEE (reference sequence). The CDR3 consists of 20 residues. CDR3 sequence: CASSLEDPYLRGVGANVLTF. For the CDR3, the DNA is TGTGCCAGCAGCCTAGAGGACCCCTATTTAAGGGGCGTAGGGGCCAACGTCCTGACTTTC. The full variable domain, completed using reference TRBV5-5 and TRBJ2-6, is DAGVTQSPTHLIKTRGQQVTLRCSPISGHKSVSWYQQVLGQGPQFIFQYYEKEERGRGNFPDRFSARQFPNYSSELNVNALLLGDSALYLCASSLEDPYLRGVGANVLTFGAGSRLTVL.

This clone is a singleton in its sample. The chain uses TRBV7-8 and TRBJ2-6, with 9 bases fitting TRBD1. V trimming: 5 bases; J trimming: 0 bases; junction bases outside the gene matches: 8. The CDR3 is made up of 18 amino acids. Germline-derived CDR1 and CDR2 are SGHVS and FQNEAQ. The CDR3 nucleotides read TGTGCCAGCAGCACCGTCGGACAGGGGAACTCTGGGGCCAACGTCCTGACTTTC. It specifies CASSTVGQGNSGANVLTF.

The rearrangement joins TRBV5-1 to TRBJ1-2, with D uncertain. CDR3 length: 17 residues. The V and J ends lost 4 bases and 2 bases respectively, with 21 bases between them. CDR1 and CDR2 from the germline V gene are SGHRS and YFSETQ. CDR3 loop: CASSPNPHSGINYGYTF. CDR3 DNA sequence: TGCGCCAGCAGCCCGAACCCCCACTCGGGGATAAACTATGGCTACACCTTC.

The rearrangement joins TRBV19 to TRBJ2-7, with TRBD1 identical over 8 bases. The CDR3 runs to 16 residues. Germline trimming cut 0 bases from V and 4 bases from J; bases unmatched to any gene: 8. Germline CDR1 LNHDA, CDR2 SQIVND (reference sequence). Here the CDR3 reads CASSIDHGRQGYEQYF. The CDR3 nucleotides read TGTGCCAGTAGTATAGACCACGGTCGACAGGGGTACGAGCAGTACTTC.

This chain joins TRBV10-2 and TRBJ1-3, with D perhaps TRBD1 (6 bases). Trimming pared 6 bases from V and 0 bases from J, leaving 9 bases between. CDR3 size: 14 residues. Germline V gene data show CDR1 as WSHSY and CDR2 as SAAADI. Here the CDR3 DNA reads TGCGCCAGCAGGGGACATTCCTCTGGAAACACCATATATTTT. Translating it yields CASRGHSSGNTIYF.

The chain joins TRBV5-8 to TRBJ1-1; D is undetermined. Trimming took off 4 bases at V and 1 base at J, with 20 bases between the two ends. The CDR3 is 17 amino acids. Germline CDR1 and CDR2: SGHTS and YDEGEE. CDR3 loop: CASSPTREQRANTEAFF. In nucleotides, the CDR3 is TGTGCCAGCAGCCCTACTCGGGAACAGAGAGCGAACACTGAAGCTTTCTTT. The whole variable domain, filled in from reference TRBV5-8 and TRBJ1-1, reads EAGVTQSPTHLIKTRGQQATLRCSPISGHTSVYWYQQALGLGLQFLLWYDEGEERNRGNFPPRFSGRQFPNYSSELNVNALELEDSALYLCASSPTREQRANTEAFFGQGTRLTVV.

In DNA, the CDR3 is TGTGCCAGCAGCGAAGAGTCACGGTACCAAGAGACCCAGTACTTC. Its protein is CASSEESRYQETQYF. The chain is built from TRBV7-6 and TRBJ2-5; D gene unclear. In germline, CDR1 is SGHVS, CDR2 FNYEAQ. The CDR3 length is 15 residues. The V gene lost 5 bases and the J gene lost 0 bases, with 13 bases spanning the gap.

The CDR3, as DNA: TGTGCCAGCAGTTTAAAGAGGCGGGCGTATCGCTATGGCTACACCTTC. It codes for CASSLKRRAYRYGYTF. V is TRBV27 and J is TRBJ1-2; D gene ambiguous. Looked up from germline, CDR1 is MNHEY and CDR2 is SMNVEV (reference sequence). Between the trimmed V and J ends, which lost 2 bases and 4 bases, there was a span of 17 bases. This CDR3 region has 16 residues.

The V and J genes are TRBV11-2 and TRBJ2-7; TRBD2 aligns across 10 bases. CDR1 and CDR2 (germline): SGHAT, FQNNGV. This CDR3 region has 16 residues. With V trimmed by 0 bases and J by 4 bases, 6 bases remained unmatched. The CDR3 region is CASSLDRSSGGYEQYF. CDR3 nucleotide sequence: TGTGCCAGCAGCTTAGATCGTAGTAGCGGGGGGTACGAGCAGTACTTC. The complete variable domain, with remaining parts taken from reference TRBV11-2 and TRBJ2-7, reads EAGVAQSPRYKIIEKRQSVAFWCNPISGHATLYWYQQILGQGPKLLIQFQNNGVVDDSQLPKDRFSAERLKGVDSTLKIQPAKLEDSAVYLCASSLDRSSGGYEQYFGPGTRLTVT.

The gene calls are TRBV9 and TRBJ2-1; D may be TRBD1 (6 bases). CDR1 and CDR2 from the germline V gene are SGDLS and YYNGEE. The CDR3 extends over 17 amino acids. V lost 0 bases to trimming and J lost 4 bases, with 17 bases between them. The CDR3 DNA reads TGTGCCAGCAGCGTAGCCCCAACAGGGTCTCCTTACAATGAGCAGTTCTTC. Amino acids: CASSVAPTGSPYNEQFF. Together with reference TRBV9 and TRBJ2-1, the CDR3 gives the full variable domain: DSGVTQTPKHLITATGQRVTLRCSPRSGDLSVYWYQQSLDQGLQFLIQYYNGEERAKGNILERFSAQQFPDLHSELNLSSLELGDSALYFCASSVAPTGSPYNEQFFGPGTRLTVL.

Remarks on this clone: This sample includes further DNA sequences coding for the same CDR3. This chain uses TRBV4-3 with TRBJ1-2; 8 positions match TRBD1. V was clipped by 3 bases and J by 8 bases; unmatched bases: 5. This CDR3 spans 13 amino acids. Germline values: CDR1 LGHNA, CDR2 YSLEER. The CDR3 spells CASSHRTGKGYTF. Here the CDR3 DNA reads TGCGCCAGCAGCCATAGGACAGGGAAGGGCTACACCTTC.

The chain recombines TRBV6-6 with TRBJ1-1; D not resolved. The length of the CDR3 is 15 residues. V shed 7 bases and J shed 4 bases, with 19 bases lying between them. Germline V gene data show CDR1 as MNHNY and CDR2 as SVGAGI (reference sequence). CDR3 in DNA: TGTGCCAGCACTCCCGGGGTCGGTCCCGGCACTGAAGCTTTCTTT. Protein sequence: CASTPGVGPGTEAFF.

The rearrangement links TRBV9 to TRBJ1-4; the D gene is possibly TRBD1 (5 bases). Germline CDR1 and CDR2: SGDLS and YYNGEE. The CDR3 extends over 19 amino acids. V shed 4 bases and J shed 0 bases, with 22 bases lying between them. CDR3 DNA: TGTGCCAGCAGCCCGCGAAAGGGGAGGGCTCAGGCAACTAATGAAAAACTGTTTTTT. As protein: CASSPRKGRAQATNEKLFF.

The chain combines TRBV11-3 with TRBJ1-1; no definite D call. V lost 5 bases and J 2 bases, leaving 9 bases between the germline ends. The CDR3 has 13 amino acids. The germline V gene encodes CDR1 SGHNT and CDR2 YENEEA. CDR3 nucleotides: TGTGCCAGCAGCCCAGATCCAAACACTGAAGCTTTCTTT. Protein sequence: CASSPDPNTEAFF.

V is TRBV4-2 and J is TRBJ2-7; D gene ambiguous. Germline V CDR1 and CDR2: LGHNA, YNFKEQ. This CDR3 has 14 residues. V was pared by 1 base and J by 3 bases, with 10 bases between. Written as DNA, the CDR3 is TGTGCCAGCAGCCAAGGGCAGGCGAACTACGAGCAGTACTTC. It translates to CASSQGQANYEQYF.

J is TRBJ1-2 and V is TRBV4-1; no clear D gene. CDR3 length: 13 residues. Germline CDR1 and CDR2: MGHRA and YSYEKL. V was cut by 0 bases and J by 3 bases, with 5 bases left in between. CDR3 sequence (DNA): TGCGCCAGCAGCCAAGATATTTACTATGGCTACACCTTC. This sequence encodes CASSQDIYYGYTF.

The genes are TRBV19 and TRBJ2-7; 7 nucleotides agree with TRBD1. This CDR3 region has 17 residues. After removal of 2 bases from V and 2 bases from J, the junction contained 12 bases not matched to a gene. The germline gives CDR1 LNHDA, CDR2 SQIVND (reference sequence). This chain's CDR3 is CASSIRAGQALAYEQYF. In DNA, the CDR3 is TGTGCCAGTAGTATAAGGGCAGGACAGGCGCTCGCCTACGAGCAGTACTTC.

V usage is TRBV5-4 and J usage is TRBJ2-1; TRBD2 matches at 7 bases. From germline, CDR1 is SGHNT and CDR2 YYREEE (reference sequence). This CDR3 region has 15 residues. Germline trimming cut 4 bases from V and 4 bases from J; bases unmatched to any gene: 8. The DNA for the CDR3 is TGTGCCAGCAGCGGGGAGCGGGGCCCTTACAATGAGCAGTTCTTC. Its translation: CASSGERGPYNEQFF.

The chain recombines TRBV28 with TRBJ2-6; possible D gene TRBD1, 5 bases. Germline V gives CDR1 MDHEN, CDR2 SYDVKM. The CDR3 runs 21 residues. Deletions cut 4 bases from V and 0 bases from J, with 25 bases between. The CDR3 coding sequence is TGTGCCAGCAGTTCCCCTTTAGGGCCCGGGCAGGGCGGCTCTGGGGCCAACGTCCTGACTTTC. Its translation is CASSSPLGPGQGGSGANVLTF.

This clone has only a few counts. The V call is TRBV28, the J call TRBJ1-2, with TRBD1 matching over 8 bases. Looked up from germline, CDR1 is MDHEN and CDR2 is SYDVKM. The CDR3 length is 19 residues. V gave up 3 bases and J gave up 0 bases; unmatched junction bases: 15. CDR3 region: CASSFNMVTGATPNYGYTF. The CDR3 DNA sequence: TGTGCCAGCAGTTTCAATATGGTGACAGGGGCGACCCCTAACTATGGCTACACCTTC.

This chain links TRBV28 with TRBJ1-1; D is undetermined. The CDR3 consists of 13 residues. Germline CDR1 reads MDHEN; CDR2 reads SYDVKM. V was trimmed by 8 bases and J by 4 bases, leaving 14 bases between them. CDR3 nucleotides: TGTGCCAGCGGGAGTTGGATGGGCACTGAAGCTTTCTTT. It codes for CASGSWMGTEAFF.

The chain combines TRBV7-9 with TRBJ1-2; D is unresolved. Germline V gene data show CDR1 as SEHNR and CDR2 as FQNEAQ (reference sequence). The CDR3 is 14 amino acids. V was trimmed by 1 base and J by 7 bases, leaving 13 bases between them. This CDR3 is CASSLVALCCGYTF. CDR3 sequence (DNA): TGTGCCAGCAGCTTAGTGGCCTTATGTTGTGGCTACACCTTC.

The CDR3 DNA follows: TGCGCCAGCAGCTTGGTTTGGGCCCGGAAATTTGGTTCACCCCTCCACTTT. It codes for CASSLVWARKFGSPLHF. The chain recombines TRBV5-1 with TRBJ1-6; D is uncertain. V gave up 0 bases and J gave up 9 bases, with 19 bases separating them. The CDR3 consists of 17 residues. Germline CDR1 SGHRS, CDR2 YFSETQ.

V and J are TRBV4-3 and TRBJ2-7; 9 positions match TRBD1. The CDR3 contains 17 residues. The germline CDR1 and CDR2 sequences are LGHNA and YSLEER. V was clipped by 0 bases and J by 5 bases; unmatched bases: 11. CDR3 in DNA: TGCGCCAGCAGCCAAGAGGGGGGGCGGGACAGGGTCCACGAGCAGTACTTC. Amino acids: CASSQEGGRDRVHEQYF.

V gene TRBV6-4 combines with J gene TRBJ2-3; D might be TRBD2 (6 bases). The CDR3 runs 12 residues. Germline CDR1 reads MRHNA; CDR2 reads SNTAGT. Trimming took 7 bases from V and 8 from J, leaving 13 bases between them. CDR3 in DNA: TGTGCCAGCAAAGCCTACGGGGGTACGCAGTATTTT. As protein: CASKAYGGTQYF.

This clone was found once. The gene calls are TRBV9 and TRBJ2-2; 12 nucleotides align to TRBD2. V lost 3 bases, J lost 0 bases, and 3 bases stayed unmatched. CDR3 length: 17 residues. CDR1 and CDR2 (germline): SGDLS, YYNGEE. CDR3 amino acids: CASSARTSGANTGELFF. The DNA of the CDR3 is TGTGCCAGCAGCGCAAGGACTAGCGGGGCGAACACCGGGGAGCTGTTTTTT.